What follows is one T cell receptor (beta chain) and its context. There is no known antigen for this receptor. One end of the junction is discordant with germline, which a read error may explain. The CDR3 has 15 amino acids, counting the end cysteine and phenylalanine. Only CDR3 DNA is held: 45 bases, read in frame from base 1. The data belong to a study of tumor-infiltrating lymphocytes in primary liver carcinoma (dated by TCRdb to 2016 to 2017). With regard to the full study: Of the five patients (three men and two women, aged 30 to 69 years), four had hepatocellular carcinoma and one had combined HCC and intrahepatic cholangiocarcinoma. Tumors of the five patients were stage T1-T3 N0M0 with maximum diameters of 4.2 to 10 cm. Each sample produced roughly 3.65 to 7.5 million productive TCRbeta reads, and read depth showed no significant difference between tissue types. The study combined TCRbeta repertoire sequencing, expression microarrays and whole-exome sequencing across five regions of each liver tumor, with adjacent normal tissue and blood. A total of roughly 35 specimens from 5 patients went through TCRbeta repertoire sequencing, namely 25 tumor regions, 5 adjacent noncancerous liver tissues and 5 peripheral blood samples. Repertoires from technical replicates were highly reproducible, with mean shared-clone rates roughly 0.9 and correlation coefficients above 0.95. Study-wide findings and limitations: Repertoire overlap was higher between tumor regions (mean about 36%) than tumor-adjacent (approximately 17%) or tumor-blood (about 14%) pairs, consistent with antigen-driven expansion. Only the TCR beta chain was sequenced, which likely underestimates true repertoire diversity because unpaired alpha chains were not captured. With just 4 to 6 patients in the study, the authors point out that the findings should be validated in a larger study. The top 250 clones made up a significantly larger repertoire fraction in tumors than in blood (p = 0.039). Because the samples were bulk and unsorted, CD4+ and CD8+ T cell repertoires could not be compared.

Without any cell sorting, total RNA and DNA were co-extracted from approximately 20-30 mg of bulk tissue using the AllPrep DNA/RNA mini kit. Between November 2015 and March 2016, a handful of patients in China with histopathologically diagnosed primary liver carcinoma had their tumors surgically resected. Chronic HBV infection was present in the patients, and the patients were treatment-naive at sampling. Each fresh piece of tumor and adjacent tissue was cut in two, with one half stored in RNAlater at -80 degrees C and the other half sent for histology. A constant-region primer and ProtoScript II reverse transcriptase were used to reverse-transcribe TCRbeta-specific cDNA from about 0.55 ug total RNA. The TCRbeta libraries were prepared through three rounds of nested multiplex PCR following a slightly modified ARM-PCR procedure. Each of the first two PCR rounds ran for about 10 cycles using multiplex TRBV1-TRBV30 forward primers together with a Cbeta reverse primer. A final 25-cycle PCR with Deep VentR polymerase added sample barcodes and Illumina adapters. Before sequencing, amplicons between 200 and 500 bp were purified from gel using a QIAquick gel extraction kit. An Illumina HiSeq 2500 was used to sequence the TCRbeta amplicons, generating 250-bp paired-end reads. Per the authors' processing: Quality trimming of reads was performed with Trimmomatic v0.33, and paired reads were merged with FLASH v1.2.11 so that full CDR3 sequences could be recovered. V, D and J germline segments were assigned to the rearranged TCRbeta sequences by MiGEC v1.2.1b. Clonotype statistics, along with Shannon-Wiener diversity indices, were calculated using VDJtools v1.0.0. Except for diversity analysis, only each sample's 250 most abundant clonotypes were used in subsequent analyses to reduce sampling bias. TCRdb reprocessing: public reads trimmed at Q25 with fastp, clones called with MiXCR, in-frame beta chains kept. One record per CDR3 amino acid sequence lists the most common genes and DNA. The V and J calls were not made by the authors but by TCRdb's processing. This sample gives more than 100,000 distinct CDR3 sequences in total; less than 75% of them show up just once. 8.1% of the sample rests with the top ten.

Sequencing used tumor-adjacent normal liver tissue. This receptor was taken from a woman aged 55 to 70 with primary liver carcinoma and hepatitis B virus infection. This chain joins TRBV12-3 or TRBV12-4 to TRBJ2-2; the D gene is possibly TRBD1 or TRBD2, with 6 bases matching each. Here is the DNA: TGTGTCAGCCGGGGGTGGGACACGAACACCGGGGAGCTGCTTTTC. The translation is CVSRGWDTNTGELLF.